This T cell receptor (beta chain) derives from a study of T cell responses to AZD1222 COVID-19 vaccine. Study outcomes and limitations: Regions 160-218 and 743-854 held dominance among vaccine-associated CD4 TCRs, which spanned spike. Donors were largely white British and mainly female; clonal diversity was possibly underestimated. Elevations in Spike-specific TCR breadth and depth followed administration of two AZD1222 doses.

A word on this clone: Its matching antigen is unknown.

Using immunoSEQ multiplex PCR, the repertoire was profiled, and TCRdb retains in-frame clones only, with some absent. The sample includes tens of thousands of clones, around 80% of them seen just once. Germline V gene data show CDR1 as LGHDT and CDR2 as YNNKEL (reference sequence). Trimming at V came to 4 bases and at J to 4 bases, leaving 5 bases not matched to a gene. The CDR3 length is 14 residues. Pooled samples include second doses given at about 4 or 12 weeks. This specimen was peripheral blood, taken 28 days after the second AZD1222 dose. This chain links TRBV3-1 (or the pseudogene TRBV3-2) with TRBJ2-3; 7 bases map to TRBD2. This sequence originates from an adult who received the AZD1222 COVID-19 vaccine. Here the CDR3 reads CASSPQTSSDTQYF. For the CDR3, the DNA is TGTGCCAGCAGCCCCCAGACTAGCTCAGATACGCAGTATTTT.